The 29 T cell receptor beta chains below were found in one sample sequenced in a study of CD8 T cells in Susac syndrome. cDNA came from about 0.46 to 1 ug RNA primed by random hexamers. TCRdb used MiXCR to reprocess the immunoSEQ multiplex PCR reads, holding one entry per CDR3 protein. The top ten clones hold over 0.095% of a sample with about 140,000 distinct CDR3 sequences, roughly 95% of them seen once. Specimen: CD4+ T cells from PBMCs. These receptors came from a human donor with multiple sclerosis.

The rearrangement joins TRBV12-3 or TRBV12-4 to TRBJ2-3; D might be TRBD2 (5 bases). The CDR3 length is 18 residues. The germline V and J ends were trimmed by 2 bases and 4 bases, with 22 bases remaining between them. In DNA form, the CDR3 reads TGTGCCAGCAGTTTAAAAGCGCGGCTAGCCAGACCCGCAGATACGCAGTATTTT. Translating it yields CASSLKARLARPADTQYF.

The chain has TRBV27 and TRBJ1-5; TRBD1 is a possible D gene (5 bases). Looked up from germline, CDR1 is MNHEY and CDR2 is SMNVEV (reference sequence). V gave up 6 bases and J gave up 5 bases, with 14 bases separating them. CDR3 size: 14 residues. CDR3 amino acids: CASRPRDVDQPQHF. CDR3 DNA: TGTGCCAGCAGGCCCCGGGACGTCGATCAGCCCCAGCATTTT.

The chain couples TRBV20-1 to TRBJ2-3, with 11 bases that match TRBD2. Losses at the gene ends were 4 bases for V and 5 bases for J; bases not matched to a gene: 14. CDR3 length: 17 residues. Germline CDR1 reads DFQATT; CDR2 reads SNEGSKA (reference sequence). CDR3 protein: CSATQISGGANRDTQYF. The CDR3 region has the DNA TGCAGTGCTACACAGATTAGCGGGGGGGCCAACAGAGATACGCAGTATTTT.

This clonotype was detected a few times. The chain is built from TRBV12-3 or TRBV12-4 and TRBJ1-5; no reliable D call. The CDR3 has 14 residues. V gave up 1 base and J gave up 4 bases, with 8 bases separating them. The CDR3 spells CASSLVAGNQPQHF. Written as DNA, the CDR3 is TGTGCCAGCAGTTTAGTGGCCGGAAATCAGCCCCAGCATTTT.

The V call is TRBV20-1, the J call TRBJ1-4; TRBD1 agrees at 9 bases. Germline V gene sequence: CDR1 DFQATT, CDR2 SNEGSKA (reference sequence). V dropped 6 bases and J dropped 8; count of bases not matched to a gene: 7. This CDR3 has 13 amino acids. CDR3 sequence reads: CSAGTGRREKLFF. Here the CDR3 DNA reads TGCAGTGCCGGGACAGGGAGGAGAGAAAAACTGTTTTTT.

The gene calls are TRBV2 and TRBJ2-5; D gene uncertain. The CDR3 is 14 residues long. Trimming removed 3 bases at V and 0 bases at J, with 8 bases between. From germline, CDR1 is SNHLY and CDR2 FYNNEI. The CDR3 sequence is CASSDGRYQETQYF. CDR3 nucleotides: TGTGCCAGCAGTGACGGCAGGTACCAAGAGACCCAGTACTTC. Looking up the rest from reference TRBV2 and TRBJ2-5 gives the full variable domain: EPEVTQTPSHQVTQMGQEVILRCVPISNHLYFYWYRQILGQKVEFLVSFYNNEISEKSEIFDDQFSVERPDGSNFTLKIRSTKLEDSAMYFCASSDGRYQETQYFGPGTRLLVL.

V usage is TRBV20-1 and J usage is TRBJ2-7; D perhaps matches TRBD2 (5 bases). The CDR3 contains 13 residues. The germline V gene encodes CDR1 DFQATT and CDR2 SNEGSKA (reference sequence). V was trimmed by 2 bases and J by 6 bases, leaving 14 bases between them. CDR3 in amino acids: CSARFGIRGEQYF. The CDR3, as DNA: TGCAGTGCTAGATTCGGGATCCGGGGCGAGCAGTACTTC.

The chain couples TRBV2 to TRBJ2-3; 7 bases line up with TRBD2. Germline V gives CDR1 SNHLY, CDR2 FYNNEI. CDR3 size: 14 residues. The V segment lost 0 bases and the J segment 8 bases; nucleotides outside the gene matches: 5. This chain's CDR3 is CASSEALSGGTQYF. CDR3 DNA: TGTGCCAGCAGTGAAGCGCTTTCGGGGGGTACGCAGTATTTT.

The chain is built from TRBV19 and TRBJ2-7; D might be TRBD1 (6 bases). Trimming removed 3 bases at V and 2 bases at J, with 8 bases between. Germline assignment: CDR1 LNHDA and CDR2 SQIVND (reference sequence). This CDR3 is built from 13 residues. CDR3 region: CASSIRDTYEQYF. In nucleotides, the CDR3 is TGTGCCAGTAGTATTAGGGACACCTACGAGCAGTACTTC.

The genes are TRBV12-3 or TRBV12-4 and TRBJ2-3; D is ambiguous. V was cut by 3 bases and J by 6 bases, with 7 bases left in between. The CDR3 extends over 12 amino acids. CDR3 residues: CASSFRRDTQYF. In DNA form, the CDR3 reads TGTGCCAGCAGTTTTCGTCGGGATACGCAGTATTTT.

CDR3 nucleotides: TGCGCCAGCAGCTTGGGAGACAGCTTTTATGGCTACACCTTC. The encoded protein is CASSLGDSFYGYTF. V gene TRBV5-1 combines with J gene TRBJ1-2; perhaps TRBD1 as D (5 bases). The germline CDR1 and CDR2 sequences are SGHRS and YFSETQ. This CDR3 is built from 14 residues. Trimming left V 0 bases short and J 5 bases short, with 11 bases between.

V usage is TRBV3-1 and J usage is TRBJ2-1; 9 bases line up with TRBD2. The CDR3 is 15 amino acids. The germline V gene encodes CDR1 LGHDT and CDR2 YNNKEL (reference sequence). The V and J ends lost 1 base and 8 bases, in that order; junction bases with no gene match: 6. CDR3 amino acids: CASSQGGLARDEQFF. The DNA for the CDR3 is TGTGCCAGCAGCCAAGGTGGACTAGCGCGGGATGAGCAGTTCTTC.

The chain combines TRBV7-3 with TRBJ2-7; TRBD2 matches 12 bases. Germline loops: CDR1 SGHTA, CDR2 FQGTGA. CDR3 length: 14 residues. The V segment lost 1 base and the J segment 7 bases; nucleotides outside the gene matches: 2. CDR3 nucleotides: TGTGCCAGCAGCTTAAGTCTAGCGGGAGGGGAGCAGTACTTC. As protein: CASSLSLAGGEQYF. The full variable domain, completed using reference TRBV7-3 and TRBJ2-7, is GAGVSQTPSNKVTEKGKYVELRCDPISGHTALYWYRQSLGQGPEFLIYFQGTGAADDSGLPNDRFFAVRPEGSVSTLKIQRTERGDSAVYLCASSLSLAGGEQYFGPGTRLTVT.

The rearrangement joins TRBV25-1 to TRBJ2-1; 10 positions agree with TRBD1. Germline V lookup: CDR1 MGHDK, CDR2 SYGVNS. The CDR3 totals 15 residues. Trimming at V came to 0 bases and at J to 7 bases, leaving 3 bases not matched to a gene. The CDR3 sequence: CASSEYGTGANEQFF. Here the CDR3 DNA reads TGTGCCAGCAGTGAATACGGGACAGGGGCGAATGAGCAGTTCTTC.

The DNA of the CDR3 is TGTGCCAGCAGCCAAGATCAGACAGGGGGCAGGAAGACCCAGTACTTC. It translates to CASSQDQTGGRKTQYF. The rearrangement links TRBV14 to TRBJ2-5, with 10 bases lining up with TRBD1. The CDR3 covers 16 residues. The V gene end was trimmed by 0 bases and the J gene end by 6 bases; junction bases not matched to a gene: 7. Germline V lookup: CDR1 SGHDN, CDR2 FVKESK.

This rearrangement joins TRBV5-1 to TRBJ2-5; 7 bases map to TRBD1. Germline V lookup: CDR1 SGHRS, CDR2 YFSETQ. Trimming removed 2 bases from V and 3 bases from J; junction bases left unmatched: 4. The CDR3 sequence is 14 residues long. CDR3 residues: CASSFADREETQYF. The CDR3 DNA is TGCGCCAGCAGCTTTGCCGACAGGGAAGAGACCCAGTACTTC.

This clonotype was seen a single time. CDR3 DNA: TGCAGCGCCCGGCGCGGCTCCTACAATGAGCAGTTCTTC. Its protein product is CSARRGSYNEQFF. The chain joins TRBV29-1 to TRBJ2-1; D gene uncertain. V shed 7 bases and J shed 0 bases, with 10 bases lying between them. The CDR3 length is 13 residues. The germline CDR1 and CDR2 sequences are SQVTM and ANQGSEA.

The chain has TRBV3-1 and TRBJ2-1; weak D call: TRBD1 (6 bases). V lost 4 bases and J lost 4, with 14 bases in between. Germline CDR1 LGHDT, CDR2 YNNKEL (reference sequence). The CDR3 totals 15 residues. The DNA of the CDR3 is TGTGCCAGCAGCCCGCCGGGGACAAGGTACAATGAGCAGTTCTTC. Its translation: CASSPPGTRYNEQFF.

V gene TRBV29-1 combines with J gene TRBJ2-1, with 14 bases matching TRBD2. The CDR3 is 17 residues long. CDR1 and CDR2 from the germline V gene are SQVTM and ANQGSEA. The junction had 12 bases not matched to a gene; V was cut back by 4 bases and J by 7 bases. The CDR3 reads CSVGGSGLAGVINEQFF. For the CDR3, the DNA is TGCAGCGTTGGGGGGTCGGGACTAGCGGGAGTAATTAATGAGCAGTTCTTC.

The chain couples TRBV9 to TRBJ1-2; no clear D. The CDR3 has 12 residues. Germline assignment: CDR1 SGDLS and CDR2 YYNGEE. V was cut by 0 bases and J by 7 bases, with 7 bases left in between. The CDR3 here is CASSVDQVGYTF. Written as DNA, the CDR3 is TGTGCCAGCAGCGTAGATCAGGTTGGCTACACCTTC. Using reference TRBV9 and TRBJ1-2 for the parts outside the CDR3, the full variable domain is DSGVTQTPKHLITATGQRVTLRCSPRSGDLSVYWYQQSLDQGLQFLIQYYNGEERAKGNILERFSAQQFPDLHSELNLSSLELGDSALYFCASSVDQVGYTFGSGTRLTVV.

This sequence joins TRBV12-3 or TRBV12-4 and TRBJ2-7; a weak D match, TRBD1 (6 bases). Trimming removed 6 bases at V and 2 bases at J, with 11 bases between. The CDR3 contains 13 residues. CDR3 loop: CASRRQEAYEQYF. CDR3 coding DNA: TGTGCCAGCAGAAGACAGGAGGCCTACGAGCAGTACTTC.

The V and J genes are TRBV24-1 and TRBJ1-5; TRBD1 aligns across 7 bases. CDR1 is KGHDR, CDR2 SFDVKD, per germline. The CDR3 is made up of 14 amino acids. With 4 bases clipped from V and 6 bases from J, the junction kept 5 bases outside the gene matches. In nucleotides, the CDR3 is TGTGCCACCAGTGAAACAGGGGTCGGTCAGCCCCAGCATTTT. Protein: CATSETGVGQPQHF.

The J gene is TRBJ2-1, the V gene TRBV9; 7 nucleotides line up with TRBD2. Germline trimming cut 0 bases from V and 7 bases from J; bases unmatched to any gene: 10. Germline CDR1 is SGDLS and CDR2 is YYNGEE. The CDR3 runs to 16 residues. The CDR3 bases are TGTGCCAGCAGCGTAGCTTCGAGACTAGCTTCAAATGAGCAGTTCTTC. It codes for CASSVASRLASNEQFF.

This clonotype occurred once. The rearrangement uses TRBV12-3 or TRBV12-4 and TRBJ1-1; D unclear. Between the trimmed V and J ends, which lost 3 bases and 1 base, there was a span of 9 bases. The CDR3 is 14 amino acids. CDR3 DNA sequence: TGTGCCAGCAGTTTCAGAAGAGGGAACACTGAAGCTTTCTTT. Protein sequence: CASSFRRGNTEAFF.

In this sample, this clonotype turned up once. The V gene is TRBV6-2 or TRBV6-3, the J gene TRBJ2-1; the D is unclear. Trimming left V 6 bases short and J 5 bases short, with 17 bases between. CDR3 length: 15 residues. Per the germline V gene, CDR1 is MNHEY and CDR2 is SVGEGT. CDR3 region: CASSPRSPSHNEQFF. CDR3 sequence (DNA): TGTGCCAGCAGCCCTAGGAGTCCCAGCCACAATGAGCAGTTCTTC.

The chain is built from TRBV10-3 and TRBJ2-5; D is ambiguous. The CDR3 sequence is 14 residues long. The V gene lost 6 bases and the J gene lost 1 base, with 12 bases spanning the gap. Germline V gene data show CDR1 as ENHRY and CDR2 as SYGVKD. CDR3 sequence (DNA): TGTGCCATCAGGAAGGAGCCTAGCCAAGAGACCCAGTACTTC. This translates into CAIRKEPSQETQYF.

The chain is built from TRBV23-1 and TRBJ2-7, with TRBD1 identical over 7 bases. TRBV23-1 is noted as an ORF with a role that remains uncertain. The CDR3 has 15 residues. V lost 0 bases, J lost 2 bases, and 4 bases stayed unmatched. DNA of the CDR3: TGCGCCAGCAGTCAATCTGGGGACAGCCCCTACGAGCAGTACTTC. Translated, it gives CASSQSGDSPYEQYF.

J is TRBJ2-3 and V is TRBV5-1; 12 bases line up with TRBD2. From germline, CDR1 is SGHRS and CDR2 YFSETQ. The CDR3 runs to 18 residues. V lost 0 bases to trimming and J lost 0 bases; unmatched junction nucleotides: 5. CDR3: CASSLGLAGAGSTDTQYF. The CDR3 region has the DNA TGCGCCAGCAGCTTGGGACTAGCGGGAGCAGGGAGCACAGATACGCAGTATTTT.

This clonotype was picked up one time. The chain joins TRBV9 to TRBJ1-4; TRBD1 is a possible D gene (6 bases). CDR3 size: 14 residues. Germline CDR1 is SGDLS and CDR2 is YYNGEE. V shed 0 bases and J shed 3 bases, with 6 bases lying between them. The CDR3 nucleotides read TGTGCCAGCAGCGTAGGACAGGCTAATGAAAAACTGTTTTTT. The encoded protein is CASSVGQANEKLFF.